Sequencing of this T cell receptor (beta chain) was carried out in a study of graft-versus-host responses after intestinal transplantation. Worth noting for this clone: Antigen: not known.

Using immunoSEQ multiplex PCR, the repertoire was profiled, and TCRdb retains in-frame clones only, with some absent. In the table there are about 39,000 clones, 90% to 95% of which are singletons. Germline V gene data show CDR1 as GTSNPN and CDR2 as SVGIG (reference sequence). The CDR3 runs 12 residues. V lost 1 base, J lost 2 bases, and 5 bases lay in between. The V call is TRBV30, the J call TRBJ1-1; D not certain. The sample consisted of unstimulated CD8+ T cells sorted from spleen or lymph node cells, taken before transplant. The source is a human donor who was the organ donor for an intestinal transplant. This chain's CDR3 is CAWSATNTEAFF. In DNA, the CDR3 is TGTGCCTGGAGTGCTACCAACACTGAAGCTTTCTTT.